This T cell receptor beta chain appears in the sequencing data of a study of T cell responses to AZD1222 COVID-19 vaccine. TCRdb's table, derived via immunoSEQ multiplex PCR, lists solely in-frame clones and lacks some. The repertoire holds approximately 110,000 clones, with approximately 88% as singletons. Trimming left V 7 bases short and J 0 bases short, with 15 bases between. Germline CDR1 SGHAT, CDR2 FQNNGV. CDR3 length equals 16 residues. This clonotype was obtained from an adult in good health. The material was peripheral blood, obtained on day 0 of AZD1222 vaccination. This chain uses TRBV11-2 with TRBJ2-2; D is possibly TRBD2 (5 bases). The CDR3 protein is CASTIRGISNTGELFF. Written as DNA, the CDR3 is TGTGCCAGCACCATCCGAGGGATATCGAACACCGGGGAGCTGTTTTTT.